A selection of T cell receptor beta chains follows, all from one sample in a study of T cell changes during pregnancy in multiple sclerosis. The method was immunoSEQ multiplex PCR; TCRdb's version includes in-frame clones alone and lacks a portion of them. The table lists tens of thousands of clones, about 90% of them singletons, with about 1.5% in the top ten. The material sequenced was peripheral blood, taken before pregnancy. These receptors were obtained from a female donor with multiple sclerosis, enrolled in a pregnancy study. Both conserved end residues are part of each CDR3. The D gene is left open where the match is weak. Not all rows give a size; the values are once, few, many and, for expanded clones, a class.

. | 14 | TRBJ1-2 | TRBV11-2 | . | CASSRSWLADGYTF | TGTGCCAGCAGCCGTTCTTGGTTGGCGGATGGCTACACCTTC
. | 15 | TRBJ2-4 | TRBV4-1 | few | CASSNTVVAKNIQYF | TGCGCCAGCAGCAATACAGTGGTTGCCAAAAACATTCAGTACTTC
TRBD2 | 17 | TRBJ2-5 | TRBV30 | . | CAWKTLAGGPRLETQYF | TGTGCCTGGAAAACACTAGCGGGGGGCCCTAGGTTGGAGACCCAGTACTTC
. | 14 | TRBJ2-3 | TRBV5-1 | . | CASSFSVGGDTQYF | TGCGCCAGCAGCTTTTCTGTGGGAGGCGATACGCAGTATTTT
TRBD2 | 14 | TRBJ2-5 | TRBV15 | few | CATSIGSGGETQYF | TGTGCCACCAGCATTGGTAGCGGGGGGGAGACCCAGTACTTC
TRBD1 | 16 | TRBJ1-6 | TRBV13 | . | CASSPKLGQGERSLHF | TGTGCCAGCAGCCCTAAACTTGGACAGGGTGAGAGATCCCTCCACTTT
. | 12 | TRBJ1-1 | TRBV7-6 | . | CASSLHRQEAFF | TGTGCCAGCAGCTTACATCGACAGGAAGCTTTCTTT
TRBD2 | 15 | TRBJ2-5 | TRBV7-6 | . | CASSSGLAGGRAQYF | TGTGCCAGCAGTTCCGGACTAGCGGGGGGGCGGGCCCAGTACTTC
TRBD1 | 16 | TRBJ2-1 | TRBV9 | . | CASSSPGTGGYNEQFF | TGTGCCAGCAGCTCACCCGGGACAGGGGGTTACAATGAGCAGTTCTTC
TRBD2 | 14 | TRBJ2-5 | TRBV9 | . | CASSVSGTKETQYF | TGTGCCAGCAGTGTTAGCGGGACTAAAGAGACCCAGTACTTC
TRBD2 | 17 | TRBJ2-1 | TRBV14 | . | CASTGTSGGAAYNEQFF | TGTGCCAGCACCGGGACTAGCGGGGGGGCCGCCTACAATGAGCAGTTCTTC
. | 16 | TRBJ2-7 | TRBV27 | . | CASSYIAPSGSYEQYF | TGTGCCAGCAGTTATATCGCCCCATCGGGGTCCTACGAGCAGTACTTC
. | 13 | TRBJ2-5 | TRBV9 | . | CASGSGFQETQYF | TGTGCCAGCGGGTCAGGGTTCCAAGAGACCCAGTACTTC
TRBD1 | 15 | TRBJ1-2 | TRBV7-2 | . | CASSLAAGQAYGYTF | TGTGCCAGCAGCTTAGCTGCGGGACAGGCCTATGGCTACACCTTC
TRBD1 | 15 | TRBJ1-5 | TRBV6-1 | . | CASSGGQGDNQPQHF | TGTGCCAGCAGTGGGGGACAGGGAGACAATCAGCCCCAGCATTTT
TRBD1 | 16 | TRBJ1-1 | TRBV4-1 | . | CASSQGTGGLDTEAFF | TGCGCCAGCAGCCAAGGGACAGGGGGCTTGGACACTGAAGCTTTCTTT
. | 17 | TRBJ1-1 | TRBV15 | . | CATSRVSGFRVNTEAFF | TGTGCCACCAGCAGAGTTTCCGGGTTTCGGGTGAACACTGAAGCTTTCTTT
. | 12 | TRBJ1-1 | TRBV19 | . | CASSREDTEAFF | TGTGCCAGTAGTAGGGAGGACACTGAAGCTTTCTTT
TRBD2 | 15 | TRBJ2-3 | TRBV5-1 | . | CASSLAGEFTDTQYF | TGCGCCAGCAGCCTAGCGGGGGAATTCACAGATACGCAGTATTTT
TRBD1 | 15 | TRBJ1-4 | TRBV18 | . | CASSPGTGITEKLFF | TGTGCCAGCTCACCGGGGACAGGGATTACTGAAAAACTGTTTTTT
TRBD2 | 23 | TRBJ2-2 | TRBV15 | . | CATTAQPVSTGTSGGANTGELFF | TGTGCCACCACAGCCCAGCCCGTCTCAACCGGGACTAGCGGGGGGGCGAACACCGGGGAGCTGTTTTTT
TRBD2 | 15 | TRBJ2-1 | TRBV19 | . | CASSSTSGVYNEQFF | TGTGCCAGTAGTTCCACTAGCGGGGTTTACAATGAGCAGTTCTTC